This is a list of T cell receptor beta chains from one sample in a study of CD8+ T cells in alopecia areata. Clones were read by immunoSEQ multiplex PCR, and TCRdb kept only the in-frame ones, dropping some. The top ten clones hold 4% to 5% of a sample with fewer than 250,000 clones, under 70% of them seen once. The sequencing here drew on CD4+ T cells sorted from blood, taken at week 4, from a patient treated with tofacitinib. Receptors were obtained from a human donor with alopecia areata. Both conserved end residues are part of each CDR3. The order of the fields is clone size, D gene, J gene, V gene, CDR3 DNA, CDR3 protein. D genes are given only for firm matches. Clone sizes are given selectively: once, few, many, or a class where the clone is expanded.

once	TRBD1	TRBJ1-1	TRBV6-5	TGTGCCAGCAGTTACCCGAGGGGGCTCTTGAACACTGAAGCTTTCTTT	CASSYPRGLLNTEAFF
NA	NA	TRBJ1-4	TRBV4-2	TGTGCCAGCAGCCAAGCTTACAAGGTCTGGTTT	CASSQAYKVWF
NA	NA	TRBJ1-1	TRBV19	TGTGCCAGTAGTACAGGGCGGAACACTGAAGCTTTCTTT	CASSTGRNTEAFF
NA	NA	TRBJ1-6	TRBV7-2	TGTGCCAGCAGCTTAGTGGGGGGAGGCAATTCACCCCTCCACTTT	CASSLVGGGNSPLHF
few	NA	TRBJ1-1	TRBV18	TGTGCCAGCCGGGAGAGGAGGAACACTGAAGCTTTCTTT	CASRERRNTEAFF
NA	NA	TRBJ2-3	TRBV29-1	TGCACGACAGAGAGCACAGATACGCAGTATTTT	CTTESTDTQYF
NA	TRBD1	TRBJ2-7	TRBV14	TGTGCCAGCAGCCGTACCGGGACAGGGTACTCCGAGCAGTACTTC	CASSRTGTGYSEQYF
NA	NA	TRBJ1-4	TRBV7-9	TGTGCCAGCAGCTTAGGGCAGTCAACTAATGAAAAACTGTTTTTT	CASSLGQSTNEKLFF
NA	TRBD2	TRBJ2-3	TRBV30	TGTGCCCGGGGGGGGGCAGGAGATACGCAGTATTTT	CARGGAGDTQYF
NA	TRBD1	TRBJ2-5	TRBV5-6	TGTGCCAGCAGCGGGGAAACAGGGGGCGGTGAGACCCAGTACTTC	CASSGETGGGETQYF
NA	TRBD1	TRBJ2-3	TRBV7-9	TGTGCCAGCAGCCTTCGGACAGGGGGCACAGATACGCAGTATTTT	CASSLRTGGTDTQYF
few	TRBD2	TRBJ2-3	TRBV2	TGTGCCAGCAGTGGCACTAGCGGGGGAGATACGCAGTATTTT	CASSGTSGGDTQYF
few	TRBD2	TRBJ2-1	TRBV25-1	TGTGCCAGCAGTGAAGGTTCTAGCGGGGGAGGGAATGAGCAGTTCTTC	CASSEGSSGGGNEQFF
once	TRBD2	TRBJ2-2	TRBV11-1	TGTGCCAGCAGCCGAGCGGGGGGAACCGGGGAGCTGTTTTTT	CASSRAGGTGELFF
once	NA	TRBJ2-3	TRBV25-1	TGTGCCAGCAGTGAATATGGCACAGATACGCAGTATTTT	CASSEYGTDTQYF
few	NA	TRBJ2-1	TRBV9	TGTGCCAGCAGCGTAGAACTGAGGAAGGGTGAGCAGTTCTTC	CASSVELRKGEQFF
NA	NA	TRBJ1-4	TRBV7-6	TGTGCCAGCAGCTTAGGCTCGGATAATGAAAAACTGTTTTTT	CASSLGSDNEKLFF
NA	NA	TRBJ1-2	TRBV30	TGTGCCTGGAACCAGGGGACCTATGGCTACACCTTC	CAWNQGTYGYTF
NA	NA	TRBJ1-1	TRBV30	TGTGCCTGGACCGGACAGAAAAAGATGAACACTGAAGCTTTCTTT	CAWTGQKKMNTEAFF
NA	NA	TRBJ2-1	TRBV13	TGTGCCAGCAGCTTAGTAGGATGGGGAGGACAGGACCCTAATGAGCAGTTCTTC	CASSLVGWGGQDPNEQFF
NA	NA	TRBJ2-1	TRBV10-3	TGTGCCATCAGTGACCGGGCGAATGAGCAGTTCTTC	CAISDRANEQFF
NA	TRBD1	TRBJ2-3	TRBV2	TGTGCCAGCAGTGGGGGACAGGGGACGGGAGATACGCAGTATTTT	CASSGGQGTGDTQYF
NA	NA	TRBJ1-2	TRBV30	TGTGCCTGCTCACAGGGTAACTATGGCTACACCTTC	CACSQGNYGYTF
NA	TRBD2	TRBJ2-3	TRBV5-1	TGCGCCAGCAGCTTGCGGGCGGGGGAGACAGATACGCAGTATTTT	CASSLRAGETDTQYF
NA	NA	TRBJ1-1	TRBV5-6	TGTGCCAGCAGTAGAGTAGGGGACACTGAAGCTTTCTTT	CASSRVGDTEAFF
NA	NA	TRBJ1-1	TRBV7-6	TGTGCCAGCAGCTTAGAAGCGGTAGGAACTGAAGCTTTCTTT	CASSLEAVGTEAFF
few	NA	TRBJ2-7	TRBV29-1	TGCAGCGGACTAGAGGGGCCAGGGGAGCAGTACTTC	CSGLEGPGEQYF
NA	NA	TRBJ1-6	TRBV7-2	TGTGCCAGCAGCTTAACGGTTAATTCACCCCTCCACTTT	CASSLTVNSPLHF
NA	NA	TRBJ1-2	TRBV7-2	TGTGCCAGCAGCTTGCCAGGGAGTCGAGGCTACACCTTC	CASSLPGSRGYTF
NA	TRBD1	TRBJ2-7	TRBV6-5	TGTGCCAGCAGCTATACCGGGACAGCTCTCGAGCAGTACTTC	CASSYTGTALEQYF
NA	NA	TRBJ2-5	TRBV10-2	TGCGCCAGCAGTGGTCTAGAGACCCAGTACTTC	CASSGLETQYF
once	NA	TRBJ2-3	TRBV2	TGTGCCAGCAGTCAGGACCAGCAAGGGGGAAATACGCAGTATTTT	CASSQDQQGGNTQYF
NA	TRBD1	TRBJ1-1	TRBV5-1	TGCGCCAGCAGCTTTACAAGACAGGGAGACACTGAAGCTTTCTTT	CASSFTRQGDTEAFF
once	NA	TRBJ2-7	TRBV29-1	TGCAGCGTTGAAATGGACAGCACTTACGAGCAGTACTTC	CSVEMDSTYEQYF
NA	NA	TRBJ2-5	TRBV2	TGTGCCAGCAGCGGCACAGGGGGAGGGGAGACCCAGTACTTC	CASSGTGGGETQYF
few	NA	TRBJ2-7	TRBV29-1	TGCAGCGTTGGTCAGTACTACGAGCAGTACTTC	CSVGQYYEQYF
NA	NA	TRBJ1-2	TRBV29-1	TGCAGCGGTGGGACAACCTATGGCTACACCTTC	CSGGTTYGYTF
NA	TRBD1	TRBJ2-1	TRBV29-1	TGCCCCCGACGGGACAGGGGGGGCAATGAGCAGTTCTTC	CPRRDRGGNEQFF
NA	TRBD1	TRBJ1-1	TRBV7-9	TGTGCCAGCAGCTACTGGACAGGGGGCGAGATGAACACTGAAGCTTTCTTT	CASSYWTGGEMNTEAFF
many	NA	TRBJ1-2	TRBV5-1	TGCGCCAGCAGCAGGACAGCGGATGGCTACACCTTC	CASSRTADGYTF
NA	TRBD1	TRBJ2-5	TRBV5-4	TGTGCCAGCAGCCCTGGGACAGGGGAGACCCAGTACTTC	CASSPGTGETQYF
once	NA	TRBJ2-5	TRBV5-1	TGCGCCAGCAGCTTGTCCCCCGGGACTTTGCAAGAGACCCAGTACTTC	CASSLSPGTLQETQYF
NA	NA	TRBJ2-7	TRBV30	TGTGCCTGGAGTATTTCATCCTACGAGCAGTACTTC	CAWSISSYEQYF
NA	TRBD1	TRBJ2-5	TRBV2	TGTGCCAGCAGTGAATCCGGGACAGGGGGGAAGACCCAGTACTTC	CASSESGTGGKTQYF
NA	TRBD1	TRBJ1-2	TRBV6-5	TGTGCCACCAGGGACAGGGAACAAGGCTACACCTTC	CATRDREQGYTF
NA	NA	TRBJ2-3	TRBV5-1	TGCGCCAGCTATCGGGATTCCCCCGCGGATACGCAGTATTTT	CASYRDSPADTQYF